This T cell receptor (beta chain) was captured in a study of blood T cell repertoires in COVID-19. Across the whole study: From T cells, B-cell-depleted T cells, or PBMCs came the material, which was cDNA or gDNA.

The assay was immunoSEQ multiplex PCR, and TCRdb's table has in-frame clones only and misses some. The sample has approximately 490,000 clones, roughly nine tenths seen once. The CDR3 length is 13 residues. The V end was cut by 4 bases, the J end by 0 bases, with 6 bases between. Germline CDR1 and CDR2: SGHNT and YENEEA. Clinical history as reported by participants underpinned cohort assignment. Donors in Cohort 3 counted as recovered after two negative PCRs, clearance, or symptom resolution. The rearrangement links TRBV11-3 to TRBJ2-5, with a weak D call TRBD2 (5 bases). Material for sequencing was PBMCs or T cells enriched from blood (not recorded which). The sequence came from a woman between 55 and 75 years old who had recovered from COVID-19. The CDR3 sequence: CASSSEDQETQYF. The CDR3 coding sequence is TGTGCCAGCAGCTCGGAGGACCAAGAGACCCAGTACTTC.